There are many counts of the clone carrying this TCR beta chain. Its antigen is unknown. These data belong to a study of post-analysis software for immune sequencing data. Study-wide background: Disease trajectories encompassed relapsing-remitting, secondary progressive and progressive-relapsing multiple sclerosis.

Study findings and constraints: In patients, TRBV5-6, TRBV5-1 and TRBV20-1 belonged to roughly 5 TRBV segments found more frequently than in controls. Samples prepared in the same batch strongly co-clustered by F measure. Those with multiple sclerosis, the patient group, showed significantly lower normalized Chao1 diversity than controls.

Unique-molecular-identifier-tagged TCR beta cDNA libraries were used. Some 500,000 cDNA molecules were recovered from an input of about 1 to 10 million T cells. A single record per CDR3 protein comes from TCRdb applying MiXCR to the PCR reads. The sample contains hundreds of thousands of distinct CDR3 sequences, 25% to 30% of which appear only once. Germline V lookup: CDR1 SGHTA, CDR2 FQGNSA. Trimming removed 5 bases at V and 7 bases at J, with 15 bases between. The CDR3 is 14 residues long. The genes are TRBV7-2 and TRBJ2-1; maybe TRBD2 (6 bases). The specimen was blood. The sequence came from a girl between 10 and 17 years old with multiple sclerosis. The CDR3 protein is CASSDRTGTNEQFF. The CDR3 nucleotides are TGTGCCAGCAGCGATCGGACCGGGACTAATGAGCAGTTCTTC.